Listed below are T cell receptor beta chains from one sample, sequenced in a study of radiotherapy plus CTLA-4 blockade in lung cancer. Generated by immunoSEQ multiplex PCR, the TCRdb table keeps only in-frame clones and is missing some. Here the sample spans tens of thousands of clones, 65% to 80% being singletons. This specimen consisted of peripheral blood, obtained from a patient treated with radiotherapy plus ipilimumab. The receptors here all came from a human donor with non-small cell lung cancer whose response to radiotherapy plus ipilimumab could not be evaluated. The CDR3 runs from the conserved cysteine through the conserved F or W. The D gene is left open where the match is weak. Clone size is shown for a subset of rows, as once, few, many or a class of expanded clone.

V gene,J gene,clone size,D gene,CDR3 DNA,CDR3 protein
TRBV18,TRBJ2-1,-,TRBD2,TGTGCCAGCTCACCGCGGACAGCGGGGGGGGATGAGCAGTTCTTC,CASSPRTAGGDEQFF
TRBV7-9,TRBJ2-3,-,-,TGTGCCAGCATACAGAACGCAGATACGCAGTATTTT,CASIQNADTQYF
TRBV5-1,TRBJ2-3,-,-,TGCGCCAGCAGTGGGGGCTCCACAGATACGCAGTATTTT,CASSGGSTDTQYF
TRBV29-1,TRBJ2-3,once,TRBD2,TGCAGCGTTGAGGTCGGCGGGAGCATGACAGATACGCAGTATTTT,CSVEVGGSMTDTQYF
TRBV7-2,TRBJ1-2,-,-,TGTGCCAGCAGCGTAGGACGGACAAACTATGGCTACACCTTC,CASSVGRTNYGYTF
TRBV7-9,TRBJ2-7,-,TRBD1,TGTGCCAGCAGCGCGGACAGGGTGGGCTACGAGCAGTACTTC,CASSADRVGYEQYF
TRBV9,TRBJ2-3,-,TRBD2,TGTGCCAGCACCGGGACTAGAGTTACAGATACGCAGTATTTT,CASTGTRVTDTQYF
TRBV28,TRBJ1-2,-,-,TGTGCCAGCAGTTTATCTGGGCAGGGTCGCTATGGCTACACCTTC,CASSLSGQGRYGYTF
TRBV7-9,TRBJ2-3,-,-,TGTGCCAGCAGCCCCCTCCAGAGGGCAGATACGCAGTATTTT,CASSPLQRADTQYF
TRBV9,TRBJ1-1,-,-,TGTGCCAGCAGCGTAGCAGTCAACACTGAAGCTTTCTTT,CASSVAVNTEAFF
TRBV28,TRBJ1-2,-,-,TGTGCCAGCAGCCCGGGAGGCAACTATGGCTACACCTTC,CASSPGGNYGYTF
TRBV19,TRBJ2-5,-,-,TGTGCCAGTAGCGGCGTCGGGGTCTCCCAAGAGACCCAGTACTTC,CASSGVGVSQETQYF
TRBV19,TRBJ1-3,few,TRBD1,TGTGCCAGTAGTAGCTGGACAGGTGGCTCTGGAAACACCATATATTTT,CASSSWTGGSGNTIYF
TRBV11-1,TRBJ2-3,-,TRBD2,TGTGCCAGCAGCTTAAGGGGAGGGCGATGGGATACGCAGTATTTT,CASSLRGGRWDTQYF
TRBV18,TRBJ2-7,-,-,TGTGCCAGCTCACCACTCGGCGGGACGGCCTCCTACGAGCAGTACTTC,CASSPLGGTASYEQYF
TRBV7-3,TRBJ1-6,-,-,TGTGCCAGCAGCCAGCGGGTTAATTCACCCCTCCACTTT,CASSQRVNSPLHF
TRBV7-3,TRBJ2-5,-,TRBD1,TGTGCCAGCAGCCCAACAGGGGTGCGGGAGACCCAGTACTTC,CASSPTGVRETQYF
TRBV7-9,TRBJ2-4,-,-,TGTGCCAGCAGCTTAGGGACTGAAAACATTCAGTACTTC,CASSLGTENIQYF
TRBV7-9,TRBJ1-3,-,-,TGTGCCAGCAGCTTATCCCTCGGGGGAAGCTCTGGAAACACCATATATTTT,CASSLSLGGSSGNTIYF
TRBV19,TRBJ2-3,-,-,TGTGCCAGTAGGGGATGGGGAGGCTTCACAGATACGCAGTATTTT,CASRGWGGFTDTQYF
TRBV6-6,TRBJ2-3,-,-,TGTGCCAGCAGTTACTCCGGCGGTGACACAGATACGCAGTATTTT,CASSYSGGDTDTQYF
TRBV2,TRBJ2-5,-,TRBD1,TGTGCCAGCACCCTACAGGGGGAGACCCAGTACTTC,CASTLQGETQYF
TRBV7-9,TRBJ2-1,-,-,TGTGCCGGGACGGAGGGGGCCAATGAGCAGTTCTTC,CAGTEGANEQFF
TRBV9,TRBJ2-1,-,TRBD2,TGTGCCAGCAGCCCCCGACTAGCGGGAGTATGGTACGAGCAGTTCTTC,CASSPRLAGVWYEQFF
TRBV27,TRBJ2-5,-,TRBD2,TGTGCCAGCACCCCAGGGGGGCGCTGGACTAGCGGGGTGGAGACCCAGTACTTC,CASTPGGRWTSGVETQYF
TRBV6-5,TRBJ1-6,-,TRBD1,TGTGCCAGCAGCCGGGACAGGGGATCACCCCTCCACTTT,CASSRDRGSPLHF
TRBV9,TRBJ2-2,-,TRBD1,TGTGCCAGCAGCGCGAGACAGGGGGCGAACACCGGGGAGCTGTTTTTT,CASSARQGANTGELFF
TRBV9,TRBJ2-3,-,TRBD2,TGTGCCAGCAGCGTCCTCCCTGGGACCCGCCGGGGGGACACGCAGTATTTT,CASSVLPGTRRGDTQYF
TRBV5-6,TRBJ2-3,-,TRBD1,TGTGCCAGCAGCACTTGGACAGGGTCCACAGATACGCAGTATTTT,CASSTWTGSTDTQYF
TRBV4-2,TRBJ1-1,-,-,TGTGCCAGCAGCCAAGATACGGTGAACACTGAAGCTTTCTTT,CASSQDTVNTEAFF
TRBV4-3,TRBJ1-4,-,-,TGCGCCAGCAGCCACGCAGGTGCAACTAATGAAAAACTGTTTTTT,CASSHAGATNEKLFF
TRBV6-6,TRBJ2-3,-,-,TGTGCCAGCAGTACCAGCGGGCCAGCGGGAGATACGCAGTATTTT,CASSTSGPAGDTQYF
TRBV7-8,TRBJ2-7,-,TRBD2,TGTGCCAGCAGCCCAGGGACTAGCTACGAGCAGTACTTC,CASSPGTSYEQYF
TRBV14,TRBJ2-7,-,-,TGTGCCAGCAGCCAAGTAAACATTTACGAGCAGTACTTC,CASSQVNIYEQYF